This T cell receptor beta chain was observed in a study of blood T cells in healthy people across ages. Notes on the study in general: Per-million-T-cell TCR beta diversity fell roughly linearly with age.

Extractions gave at least 5 micrograms of total RNA per sample. A second PCR of roughly 6 to 12 cycles used a sample-barcoded 5' primer and a J-beta primer mix. A template-switch adaptor with 12 random nucleotides tagged each cDNA molecule. TCRdb re-analysed the 5' RACE reads in MiXCR, keeping a single row per CDR3 protein. The profile shows roughly 1.4 million distinct CDR3 sequences, 59% of them singletons. To note about this clonotype: Its matching antigen is unknown.

Sample: blood. The TCR originated in a man aged 18 to 29 in good health.

The CDR3 is CASSEMGQEWDEQFF. CDR3 in DNA: TGTGCCAGCAGTGAAATGGGACAGGAGTGGGATGAGCAGTTCTTC. This chain joins TRBV25-1 and TRBJ2-1; TRBD1 matches at 8 bases. V lost 2 bases and J lost 8; bases outside the gene matches: 8. There are 15 residues in the CDR3. Germline CDR1 MGHDK, CDR2 SYGVNS.